A single sample gave rise to the 20 T cell receptor beta chains below, sequenced in a study of cytomegalovirus exposure and HLA in healthy donors. PCR employed 60 Vbeta and 13 Jbeta primers. Clones were sequenced by immunoSEQ multiplex PCR, and TCRdb holds only the in-frame ones, with some missing. The table has more than 110,000 clones, 70% to 80% seen once; the top ten hold around 3%. The sequencing input was PBMCs. The receptors originated from a female donor in good health and CMV-seronegative.

This rearrangement joins TRBV7-9 to TRBJ2-3; 9 bases are shared with TRBD2. Germline V lookup: CDR1 SEHNR, CDR2 FQNEAQ (reference sequence). This CDR3 contains 15 residues. Trimming took 4 bases from V and 4 from J; bases not matched to a gene: 6. CDR3 amino acids: CASSSTLAGADTQYF. For the CDR3, the DNA is TGTGCCAGCAGCTCGACCTTAGCGGGAGCAGATACGCAGTATTTT.

The chain has TRBV9 and TRBJ1-4; D uncertain. CDR3 length: 16 residues. V was cut by 3 bases and J by 3 bases, with 15 bases left in between. CDR1 and CDR2 (germline): SGDLS, YYNGEE. The CDR3 region has the DNA TGTGCCAGCAGCGCAATACCTTCCGGAGCTAATGAAAAACTGTTTTTT. This sequence encodes CASSAIPSGANEKLFF.

The J gene is TRBJ2-3, the V gene TRBV7-8, with 10 bases lining up with TRBD2. This CDR3 region has 17 residues. Trimming at V came to 5 bases and at J to 2 bases, leaving 10 bases not matched to a gene. Germline lookup yields CDR1 SGHVS and CDR2 FQNEAQ. The CDR3 nucleotides read TGTGCCAGCAGCCCTAGGGTAGGACTAGCGGTCACAGATACGCAGTATTTT. This gives the protein CASSPRVGLAVTDTQYF.

The V call is TRBV6-5, the J call TRBJ1-6; a possible D gene is TRBD1 (5 bases). Trimming left V 8 bases short and J 8 bases short, with 10 bases between. The CDR3 extends over 12 amino acids. Germline V gene sequence: CDR1 MNHEY, CDR2 SVGAGI. Here the CDR3 reads CASGQGHSPLHF. CDR3 sequence (DNA): TGTGCCAGCGGGCAGGGTCATTCACCCCTCCACTTT.

V gene TRBV28 combines with J gene TRBJ2-2, with unresolved D. Germline V lookup: CDR1 MDHEN, CDR2 SYDVKM. This CDR3 is built from 16 residues. V dropped 7 bases and J dropped 0 bases, with 15 bases sitting between them. The CDR3, as DNA: TGTGCCAGCACCAACCCGGTACCCTCGAACACCGGGGAGCTGTTTTTT. Translating it yields CASTNPVPSNTGELFF.

The rearrangement uses TRBV5-4 and TRBJ1-2; 7 bases match TRBD1. Losses at the gene ends were 0 bases for V and 5 bases for J; bases not matched to a gene: 7. The CDR3 consists of 15 residues. From germline, CDR1 is SGHNT and CDR2 YYREEE (reference sequence). The CDR3 reads CASSLASTGEYGYTF. The CDR3 nucleotides are TGTGCCAGCAGCTTGGCCTCAACAGGGGAATATGGCTACACCTTC.

The rearrangement joins TRBV29-1 to TRBJ1-5; 8 positions match TRBD1. V lost 6 bases to trimming and J lost 4 bases; unmatched junction nucleotides: 5. Germline CDR1 reads SQVTM; CDR2 reads ANQGSEA. There are 13 residues in the CDR3. The CDR3 here is CSVAQGANQPQHF. CDR3 bases: TGCAGCGTAGCCCAGGGGGCTAATCAGCCCCAGCATTTT. Using reference TRBV29-1 and TRBJ1-5 for the parts outside the CDR3, the full variable domain is SAVISQKPSRDICQRGTSLTIQCQVDSQVTMMFWYRQQPGQSLTLIATANQGSEATYESGFVIDKFPISRPNLTFSTLTVSNMSPEDSSIYLCSVAQGANQPQHFGDGTRLSIL.

In its sample, this clone was seen once. Sequence at one end of the junction differs from germline and may be a read error. The chain combines TRBV7-7 with TRBJ2-2; 9 bases agree with TRBD2. Germline CDR1 SSHAT, CDR2 FNYEAQ (reference sequence). The CDR3 loop spans 15 amino acids. This chain's CDR3 is CASSSLAGEAGELFF. CDR3 DNA sequence: TGTGCTAGCAGCTCCTTAGCGGGAGAAGCCGGGGAGCTGTTTTTT.

In this sample, this clone turned up once. The chain joins TRBV30 to TRBJ1-2; TRBD1 matches at 7 bases. Germline CDR1 GTSNPN, CDR2 SVGIG (reference sequence). This CDR3 contains 14 residues. With 3 bases clipped from V and 2 bases from J, the junction kept 6 bases outside the gene matches. The CDR3 DNA reads TGTGCCTGGAGGTCAGGGGGTTTGAACTATGGCTACACCTTC. Protein: CAWRSGGLNYGYTF.

The table lists this clone with a few counts. The chain couples TRBV13 to TRBJ2-3, with 10 nucleotides matching TRBD2. Trimming cost V 2 bases and J 5 bases; bases outside gene matches: 7. This CDR3 has 16 residues. Germline lookup yields CDR1 PRHDT and CDR2 FYEKMQ (reference sequence). The CDR3 reads CASSLFASGGGDTQYF. The CDR3, as DNA: TGTGCCAGCAGCTTATTCGCTAGCGGGGGAGGAGATACGCAGTATTTT.

The chain uses TRBV29-1 and TRBJ1-2, with 7 bases that match TRBD1. The CDR3 is made up of 12 amino acids. With 7 bases clipped from V and 5 bases from J, the junction kept 7 bases outside the gene matches. Germline V lookup: CDR1 SQVTM, CDR2 ANQGSEA. The CDR3: CSAEDRNYGYTF. Written as DNA, the CDR3 is TGCAGCGCTGAGGACAGGAATTATGGCTACACCTTC.

The CDR3, as DNA: TGTGCCGGCCCCCAGGGTATCTATGGCTACACCTTC. This encodes CAGPQGIYGYTF. V and J are TRBV30 and TRBJ1-2; D perhaps matches TRBD1 (5 bases). The CDR3 covers 12 residues. V lost 8 bases to trimming and J lost 4 bases, with 14 bases between them. From germline, CDR1 is GTSNPN and CDR2 SVGIG (reference sequence).

The rearrangement joins TRBV5-6 to TRBJ2-3; no definite D call. CDR1 is SGHDT, CDR2 YYEEEE, per germline. This CDR3 has 17 amino acids. Trimming took off 1 base at V and 3 bases at J, with 18 bases between the two ends. The CDR3 DNA sequence: TGTGCCAGCAGCTTGTCCCAACTAACGGAGCTGACAGATACGCAGTATTTT. It codes for CASSLSQLTELTDTQYF.

This clone turned up a few times. The rearrangement links TRBV7-2 to TRBJ2-1; 7 positions match TRBD2. Germline CDR1 SGHTA, CDR2 FQGNSA. With V trimmed by 4 bases and J by 16 bases, 13 bases remained unmatched. This CDR3 region has 13 residues. CDR3 residues: CASSSLLASRQFF. The CDR3 bases are TGTGCCAGCAGCTCCTTACTAGCGAGCCGTCAATTCTTC.

CDR3 residues: CAIRGDRGEYEQYF. The DNA for the CDR3 is TGTGCCATCAGAGGGGACAGGGGGGAATACGAGCAGTACTTC. This sequence joins TRBV10-3 and TRBJ2-7, with 11 bases lining up with TRBD1. Looked up from germline, CDR1 is ENHRY and CDR2 is SYGVKD. With V trimmed by 6 bases and J by 4 bases, 5 bases remained unmatched. The CDR3 has 14 residues.

V usage is TRBV5-1 and J usage is TRBJ1-2; 7 bases fit TRBD1. The germline CDR1 and CDR2 sequences are SGHRS and YFSETQ. This CDR3 has 16 amino acids. V lost 3 bases and J lost 5; bases outside the gene matches: 13. The CDR3: CASSYSGTEGLYGYTF. The CDR3 DNA reads TGCGCCAGCAGCTACTCCGGGACAGAGGGTCTATATGGCTACACCTTC.

The chain is built from TRBV28 and TRBJ2-1; TRBD1 matches at 9 bases. CDR1 and CDR2 from the germline V gene are MDHEN and SYDVKM. The CDR3 loop spans 15 amino acids. Trimming removed 6 bases from V and 7 bases from J; junction bases left unmatched: 10. CDR3 DNA sequence: TGTGCCAGCAGGCTTGGGACAGGGTCTTGGAATGAGCAGTTCTTC. Residues: CASRLGTGSWNEQFF.

The V gene is TRBV9, the J gene TRBJ1-2; tentative D call: TRBD1 (5 bases). Per the germline V gene, CDR1 is SGDLS and CDR2 is YYNGEE. CDR3 length: 16 residues. V gave up 7 bases and J gave up 4 bases, with 23 bases separating them. CDR3 region: CASLGVGQGETYGYTF. CDR3 DNA: TGTGCCAGCTTAGGGGTGGGGCAGGGCGAGACCTATGGCTACACCTTC.

The V and J genes are TRBV11-2 and TRBJ2-3; D may be TRBD2 (5 bases). Germline values: CDR1 SGHAT, CDR2 FQNNGV. The CDR3 covers 14 residues. V was cut by 3 bases and J by 4 bases, with 11 bases left in between. CDR3 in amino acids: CASSFGKVADTQYF. The CDR3 DNA reads TGTGCCAGCAGCTTCGGGAAAGTGGCAGATACGCAGTATTTT. Supplemented by reference TRBV11-2 and TRBJ2-3, the full variable domain reads EAGVAQSPRYKIIEKRQSVAFWCNPISGHATLYWYQQILGQGPKLLIQFQNNGVVDDSQLPKDRFSAERLKGVDSTLKIQPAKLEDSAVYLCASSFGKVADTQYFGPGTRLTVL.

Written as DNA, the CDR3 is TGTGCCAGCAGCAAAATATCCAGGGAACCGCGGAGGCCCCAGCATTTT. Its translation: CASSKISREPRRPQHF. The V and J genes are TRBV21-1 and TRBJ1-5; the table assigns TRBD1, which was not confirmed against the DNA. TRBV21-1 counts as a pseudogene. The CDR3 sequence is 16 residues long.